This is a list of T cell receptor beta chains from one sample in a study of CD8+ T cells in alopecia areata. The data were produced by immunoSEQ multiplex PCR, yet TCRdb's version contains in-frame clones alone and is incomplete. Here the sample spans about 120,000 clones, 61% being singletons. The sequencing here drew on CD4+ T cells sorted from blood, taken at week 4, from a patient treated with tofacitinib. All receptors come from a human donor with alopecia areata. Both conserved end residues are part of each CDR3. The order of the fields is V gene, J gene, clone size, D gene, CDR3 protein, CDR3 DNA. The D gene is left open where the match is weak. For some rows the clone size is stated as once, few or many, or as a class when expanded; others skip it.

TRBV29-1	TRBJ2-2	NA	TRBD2	CSVDLAGANTGELFF	TGCAGCGTTGATCTAGCGGGAGCGAACACCGGGGAGCTGTTTTTT
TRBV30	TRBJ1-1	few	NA	CAWSAGTGTYTEAFF	TGTGCCTGGAGTGCAGGAACGGGTACTTACACTGAAGCTTTCTTT
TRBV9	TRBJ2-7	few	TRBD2	CASSVGLETSGRWPQYF	TGTGCCAGCAGCGTAGGCCTCGAGACTAGCGGGAGATGGCCGCAGTACTTC
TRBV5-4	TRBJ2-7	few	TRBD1	CASSRTGAYEQYF	TGTGCCAGCAGCCGGACAGGGGCCTACGAGCAGTACTTC
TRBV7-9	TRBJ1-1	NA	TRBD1	CASSLSSGQEAFF	TGTGCCAGCAGCTTATCTTCGGGACAGGAAGCTTTCTTT
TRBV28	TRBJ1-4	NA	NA	CASSSGLKEGKLFF	TGTGCCAGCAGTTCGGGCCTTAAGGAAGGAAAACTGTTTTTT
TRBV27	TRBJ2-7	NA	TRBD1	CASSFQGASYEQYF	TGTGCCAGCAGTTTCCAGGGGGCGTCCTACGAGCAGTACTTC
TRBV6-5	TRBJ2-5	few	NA	CASSVPGEETQYF	TGTGCCAGCAGCGTTCCGGGGGAAGAGACCCAGTACTTC
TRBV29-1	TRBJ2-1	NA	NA	CSVGGTVYNEQFF	TGCAGCGTGGGGGGGACAGTTTACAATGAGCAGTTCTTC
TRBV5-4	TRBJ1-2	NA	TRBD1	CASSLPGQGEAYGYTF	TGTGCCAGCAGCCTCCCCGGACAGGGTGAGGCCTATGGCTACACCTTC
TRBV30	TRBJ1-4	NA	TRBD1	CAWSLGGNEKLFF	TGTGCCTGGAGTTTAGGGGGCAATGAAAAACTGTTTTTT
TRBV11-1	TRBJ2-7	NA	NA	CASSLSHRAHEQYF	TGTGCCAGCAGCTTAAGTCACCGGGCGCACGAGCAGTACTTC
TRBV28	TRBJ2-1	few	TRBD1	CASSLGTYRGNEQFF	TGTGCCAGCAGTCTCGGGACATACAGGGGCAATGAGCAGTTCTTC
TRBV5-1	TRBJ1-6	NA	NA	CASSPDVQNSPLHF	TGCGCCAGCAGCCCCGATGTACAGAATTCACCCCTCCACTTT
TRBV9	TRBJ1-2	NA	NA	CASSRTQEIGYGYTF	TGTGCCAGCAGCCGAACCCAAGAAATCGGCTATGGCTACACCTTC
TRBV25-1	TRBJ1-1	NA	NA	CASSAWGWPMNTEAFF	TGTGCCAGCAGTGCTTGGGGGTGGCCGATGAACACTGAAGCTTTCTTT
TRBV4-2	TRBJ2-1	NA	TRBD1	CASSQGKQGNNEQFF	TGTGCCAGCAGCCAAGGAAAACAGGGGAACAATGAGCAGTTCTTC
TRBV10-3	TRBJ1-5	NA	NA	CAIQDRTVGPQHF	TGTGCCATCCAGGACCGAACAGTAGGGCCCCAGCATTTT
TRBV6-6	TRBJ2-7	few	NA	CASSDREHSYEQYF	TGTGCCAGCAGTGACCGGGAGCACTCCTACGAGCAGTACTTC
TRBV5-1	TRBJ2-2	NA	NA	CASSFLNTGELFF	TGCGCCAGCAGCTTCTTAAACACCGGGGAGCTGTTTTTT
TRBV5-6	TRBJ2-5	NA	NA	CASSGKGHQGKTQYF	TGTGCCAGCAGTGGAAAGGGTCACCAAGGGAAGACCCAGTACTTC
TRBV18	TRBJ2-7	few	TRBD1	CASSPQGVSFYEQYF	TGTGCCAGCTCACCTCAGGGGGTATCTTTTTACGAGCAGTACTTC
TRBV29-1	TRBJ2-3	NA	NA	CSVLSDYTDTQYF	TGCAGCGTTCTCTCCGACTACACAGATACGCAGTATTTT
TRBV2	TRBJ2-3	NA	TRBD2	CASSWTSGRQDTQYF	TGTGCCAGCAGTTGGACTAGCGGGAGGCAGGATACGCAGTATTTT
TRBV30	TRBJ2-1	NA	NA	CAWSVLGDEQFF	TGTGCCTGGAGTGTTTTGGGAGATGAGCAGTTCTTC
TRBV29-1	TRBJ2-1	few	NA	CSFGGVYNEQFF	TGCAGCTTCGGAGGGGTCTACAATGAGCAGTTCTTC
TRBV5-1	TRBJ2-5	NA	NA	CASSLARGQETQYF	TGCGCCAGCAGCTTGGCAAGGGGGCAAGAGACCCAGTACTTC
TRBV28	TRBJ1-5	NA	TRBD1	CASRTYTPGQGRNQPQHF	TGTGCCAGCAGAACTTACACACCGGGACAGGGACGCAATCAGCCCCAGCATTTT
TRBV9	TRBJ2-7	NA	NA	CASSVGSGGDYEQYF	TGTGCCAGCAGCGTAGGGTCCGGAGGTGACTACGAGCAGTACTTC
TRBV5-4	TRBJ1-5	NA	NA	CASSLGRENQPQHF	TGTGCCAGCAGCTTGGGCAGGGAAAATCAGCCCCAGCATTTT
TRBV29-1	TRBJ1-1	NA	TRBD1	CSGKGQGNTEAFF	TGCAGCGGAAAAGGACAGGGGAACACTGAAGCTTTCTTT
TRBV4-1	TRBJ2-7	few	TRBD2	CASSQEGGGQYF	TGCGCCAGCAGCCAAGAAGGCGGGGGGCAGTACTTC
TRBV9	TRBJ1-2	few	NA	CASSGEYGYTF	TGTGCCAGCAGCGGCGAATACGGCTACACCTTC
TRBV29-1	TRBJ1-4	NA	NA	CSVNKGSNEKLFF	TGCAGCGTCAACAAAGGGTCGAATGAAAAACTGTTTTTT
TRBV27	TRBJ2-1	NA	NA	CASSHQPYNEQFF	TGTGCCAGCTCCCACCAACCCTACAATGAGCAGTTCTTC
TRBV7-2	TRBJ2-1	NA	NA	CASSPKKGENEQFF	TGTGCCAGCAGCCCAAAAAAGGGAGAAAATGAGCAGTTCTTC
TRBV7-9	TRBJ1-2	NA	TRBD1	CASSRGQAYYGYTF	TGTGCCAGCAGCCGCGGACAGGCCTACTATGGCTACACCTTC
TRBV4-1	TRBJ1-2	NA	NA	CASSQASGSYGYTF	TGCGCCAGCAGCCAAGCCTCGGGCTCCTATGGCTACACCTTC
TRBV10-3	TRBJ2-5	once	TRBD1	CATQPQGMQETQYF	TGTGCCACTCAACCACAGGGGATGCAAGAGACCCAGTACTTC
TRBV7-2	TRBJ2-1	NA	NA	CASSLPLNEQFF	TGTGCCAGCAGCCTTCCCTTGAATGAGCAGTTCTTC
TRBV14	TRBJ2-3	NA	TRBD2	CASSSGGKRTDTQYF	TGTGCCAGCTCATCGGGGGGGAAACGCACAGATACGCAGTATTTT
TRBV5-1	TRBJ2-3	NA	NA	CASSTGLTSSTDTQYF	TGCGCCAGCAGCACGGGCCTTACCTCTAGCACAGATACGCAGTATTTT
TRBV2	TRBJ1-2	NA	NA	CASSDLGYGYTF	TGTGCCAGCAGTGATCTGGGCTATGGCTACACCTTC
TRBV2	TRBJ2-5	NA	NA	CASSESSGGGQQETQYF	TGTGCCAGCAGTGAATCCTCGGGAGGGGGCCAGCAAGAGACCCAGTACTTC
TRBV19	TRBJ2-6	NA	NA	CASRPGANVLTF	TGTGCCAGCCGACCTGGGGCCAACGTCCTGACTTTC
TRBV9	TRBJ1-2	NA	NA	CASTSGQFINYGYTF	TGTGCCAGCACCTCAGGACAGTTTATTAACTATGGCTACACCTTC
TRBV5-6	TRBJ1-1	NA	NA	CASSLGAEAFF	TGTGCCAGCAGCCTAGGTGCCGAAGCTTTCTTT
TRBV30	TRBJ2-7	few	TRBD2	CAWSVGGTSGYEQYF	TGTGCCTGGAGTGTAGGGGGGACTAGCGGATACGAGCAGTACTTC
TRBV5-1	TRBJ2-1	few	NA	CASSLWNYNEQFF	TGCGCCAGCAGCTTGTGGAACTACAATGAGCAGTTCTTC
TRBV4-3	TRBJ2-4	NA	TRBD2	CASSQNPGNGGGNIQYF	TGCGCCAGCAGCCAAAACCCCGGGAACGGGGGGGGGAACATTCAGTACTTC
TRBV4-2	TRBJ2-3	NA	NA	CASSQDKDPDTQYF	TGTGCCAGCAGCCAAGATAAAGACCCAGATACGCAGTATTTT
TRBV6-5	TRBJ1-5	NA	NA	CASSYSAGGNQPQHF	TGTGCCAGCAGTTACTCGGCAGGTGGCAATCAGCCCCAGCATTTT
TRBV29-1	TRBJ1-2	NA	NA	CSAKGPYGYTF	TGCAGCGCTAAAGGACCCTATGGCTACACCTTC
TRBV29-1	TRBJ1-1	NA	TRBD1	CSVERQGTAFF	TGCAGCGTTGAAAGACAGGGCACAGCTTTCTTT
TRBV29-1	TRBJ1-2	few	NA	CSVATGDYGYTF	TGCAGCGTTGCGACAGGAGACTATGGCTACACCTTC
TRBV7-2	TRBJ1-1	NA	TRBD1	CASSLHGTGGMNTEAFF	TGTGCCAGCAGCCTGCATGGGACAGGGGGTATGAACACTGAAGCTTTCTTT
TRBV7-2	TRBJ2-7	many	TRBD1	CASSPRTGGIYEQYF	TGTGCCAGCAGCCCGCGGACAGGAGGAATCTACGAGCAGTACTTC
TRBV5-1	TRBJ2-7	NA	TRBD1	CASSLASDRAAGEQYF	TGCGCCAGCAGCTTGGCCTCGGACAGGGCGGCCGGCGAGCAGTACTTC
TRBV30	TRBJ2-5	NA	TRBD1	CAWSTGQQETQYF	TGTGCCTGGAGTACGGGACAGCAAGAGACCCAGTACTTC